This T cell receptor beta chain came from a study of blood T cell repertoires in COVID-19. Overall study: Sample material is recorded as cDNA or gDNA derived from T cells, B-cell-depleted T cells, or PBMCs.

Study processing details: Reference gene primer amplification yielded estimated nucleated cell counts. Sequencing used immunoSEQ multiplex PCR; TCRdb keeps in-frame clones, though not all of them. V, J and clone size were drawn from that table, and D and trimming were deduced from the DNA. The sample contains around 290,000 clones, more than 75% of which appear only once. Recovery meant two consecutive negative NP/OP PCR tests, professional clearance, or resolved symptoms. This TCR was recovered from a young woman who had recovered from COVID-19. Sequencing was done on a sample of PBMCs or T cells enriched from blood (not recorded which).

CDR3 amino acids: CASSMEGQGQPQHF. For the CDR3, the DNA is TGTGCCAGTAGTATGGAAGGGCAGGGTCAGCCCCAGCATTTT. The genes are TRBV19 and TRBJ1-5, with D maybe TRBD1 (5 bases). CDR3 length equals 14 residues. CDR1 is LNHDA and CDR2 is SQIVND in the germline V gene (reference sequence). V was pared by 3 bases and J by 6 bases, with 12 bases between.